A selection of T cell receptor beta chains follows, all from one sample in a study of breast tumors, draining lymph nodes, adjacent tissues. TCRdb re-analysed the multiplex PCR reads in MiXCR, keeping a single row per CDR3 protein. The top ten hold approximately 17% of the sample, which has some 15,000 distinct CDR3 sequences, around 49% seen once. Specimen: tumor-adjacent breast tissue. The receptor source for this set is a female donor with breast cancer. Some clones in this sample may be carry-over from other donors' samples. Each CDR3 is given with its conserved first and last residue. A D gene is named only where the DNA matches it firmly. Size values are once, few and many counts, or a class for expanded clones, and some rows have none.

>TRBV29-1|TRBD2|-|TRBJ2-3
CSESGTSTDTQYF
TGCAGCGAAAGCGGGACTAGCACAGATACGCAGTATTTT
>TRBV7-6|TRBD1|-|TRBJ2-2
CASSLAHRGPGELFF
TGTGCCAGCAGCTTAGCGCACAGGGGTCCCGGGGAGCTGTTTTTT
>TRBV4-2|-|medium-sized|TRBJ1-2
CASSQDRGMGGYTF
TGTGCCAGCAGCCAAGATAGGGGGATGGGGGGCTACACCTTC
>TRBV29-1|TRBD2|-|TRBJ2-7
CSVEGNAGTSGSYEQYF
TGCAGCGTTGAAGGGAACGCCGGGACTAGCGGGAGTTACGAGCAGTACTTC
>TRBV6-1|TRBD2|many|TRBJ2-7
CASSRLADTYEQYF
TGTGCCAGCAGTCGCCTAGCGGATACCTACGAGCAGTACTTC
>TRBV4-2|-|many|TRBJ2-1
CASSQRGYNEQFF
TGTGCCAGCAGCCAACGGGGATACAATGAGCAGTTCTTC
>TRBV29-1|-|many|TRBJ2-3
CSARLEQTDTQYF
TGCAGCGCCCGGTTGGAGCAGACAGATACGCAGTATTTT
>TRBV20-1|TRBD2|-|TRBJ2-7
CSARAGGVPEQYF
TGCAGTGCTCGAGCGGGAGGGGTCCCCGAGCAGTACTTC
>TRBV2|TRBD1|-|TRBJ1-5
CASSDYGQGQPQHF
TGTGCCAGCAGTGACTATGGACAGGGCCAGCCCCAGCATTTT
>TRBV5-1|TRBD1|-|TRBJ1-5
CASSLTGDFNQPQHF
TGCGCCAGCAGCTTGACAGGGGACTTCAATCAGCCCCAGCATTTT
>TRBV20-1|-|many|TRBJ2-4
CSATPGGVAKNIQYF
TGCAGTGCTACCCCCGGCGGGGTGGCCAAAAACATTCAGTACTTC
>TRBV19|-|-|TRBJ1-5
CASSISRVGNQPQHF
TGTGCCAGTAGTATCAGCAGGGTAGGCAATCAGCCCCAGCATTTT
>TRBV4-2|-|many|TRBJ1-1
CASSQEIGKAFF
TGTGCCAGCAGCCAAGAAATTGGTAAAGCTTTCTTT
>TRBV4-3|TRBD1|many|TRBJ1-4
CASSPGGGAGEKLFF
TGCGCCAGCAGCCCAGGAGGGGGCGCGGGGGAAAAACTGTTTTTT
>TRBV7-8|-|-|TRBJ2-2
CAGSVENTGELFF
TGTGCCGGCAGCGTAGAGAACACCGGGGAGCTGTTTTTC
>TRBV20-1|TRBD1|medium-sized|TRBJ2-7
CSASGTGGYEQYF
TGCAGTGCTAGCGGGACAGGGGGCTACGAGCAGTACTTC
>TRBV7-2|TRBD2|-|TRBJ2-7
CASSSGFSGGGEQYF
TGCGCCAGCAGCTCGGGTTTCAGCGGGGGAGGCGAGCAGTACTTC
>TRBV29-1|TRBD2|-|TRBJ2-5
CSVEGTSGEAETQYF
TGCAGCGTTGAAGGGACTAGCGGGGAGGCGGAGACCCAGTACTTC
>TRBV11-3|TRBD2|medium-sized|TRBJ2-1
CASSLFGTSGNEQFF
TGTGCCAGCTCCTTGTTTGGGACTAGCGGCAATGAGCAGTTCTTC
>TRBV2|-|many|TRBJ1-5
CASSQEGGVRQPQHF
TGTGCCAGCAGTCAAGAGGGAGGGGTGAGGCAGCCCCAGCATTTT
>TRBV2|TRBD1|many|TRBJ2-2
CASSFTGDTGELFF
TGTGCCAGCAGTTTCACAGGGGACACCGGGGAGCTGTTTTTT
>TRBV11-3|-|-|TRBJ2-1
CASSLQGRGGNEQFF
TGTGCCAGCAGCCTACAGGGTCGAGGGGGGAATGAGCAGTTCTTC
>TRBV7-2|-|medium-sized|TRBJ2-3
CASSTGTGTDTQYF
TGTGCCAGCAGCACCGGGACTGGCACAGATACGCAGTATTTT
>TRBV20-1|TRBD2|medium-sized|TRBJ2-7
CSAREAGVFEQYF
TGCAGTGCTAGGGAAGCGGGAGTATTCGAGCAGTACTTC